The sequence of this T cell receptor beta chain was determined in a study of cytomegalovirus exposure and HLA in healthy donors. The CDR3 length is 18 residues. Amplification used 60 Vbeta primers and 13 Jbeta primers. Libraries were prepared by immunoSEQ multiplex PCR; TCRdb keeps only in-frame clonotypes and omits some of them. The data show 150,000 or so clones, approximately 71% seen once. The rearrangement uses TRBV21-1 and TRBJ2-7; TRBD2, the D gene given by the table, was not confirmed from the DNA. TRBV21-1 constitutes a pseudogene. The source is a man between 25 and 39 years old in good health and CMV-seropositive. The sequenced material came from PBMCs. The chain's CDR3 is CASSEGLAGEDSPYEQYF. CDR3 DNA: TGTGCCAGCAGCGAGGGACTAGCGGGAGAGGACTCTCCTTACGAGCAGTACTTC.